This T cell receptor beta chain was documented in a study of T cells in Graves' hyperthyroidism and ophthalmopathy. What was amplified from RNA transcripts were TCR beta CDR3 regions. HTBI primers were employed in a first-round RT-PCR of the TCR CDR3. TCRdb used MiXCR to reprocess the multiplex PCR reads, holding one entry per CDR3 protein. This sample carries about 540,000 distinct CDR3 sequences, about 43% of them seen once, and the ten largest clones take about 7.8%. Trimming took 0 bases from V and 5 from J, leaving 13 bases between them. The germline V gene encodes CDR1 SQVTM and CDR2 ANQGSEA. The CDR3 length is 15 residues.

This TCR was sampled from a woman aged 18-29 years with Graves' hyperthyroidism. The sequenced material came from peripheral blood or thyroid tissue (not recorded which). V usage is TRBV29-1 and J usage is TRBJ1-4; D is ambiguous. The CDR3 region has the DNA TGCAGCGTTGAAGATCGGACCGGCGTAAATGAAAAACTGTTTTTT. Protein sequence: CSVEDRTGVNEKLFF.